This T cell receptor (beta chain) was sequenced during a study of regulatory T cells in long-lasting Graves disease. Study-wide results and caveats: A greater number of public clonotypes (under 3,000) was shared by persistent patients than by new patients (about 960).

In its sample, this clonotype was seen a few times. Its cognate antigen is unknown. The CDR3 consists of 14 residues. Per germline, CDR1 SQVTM and CDR2 ANQGSEA. V lost 7 bases to trimming and J lost 0 bases, with 13 bases between them. CDR3 regions were amplified by Arm-PCR using iRepertoire HTBI primers to build TCR beta libraries. TCRdb fed the multiplex PCR reads into MiXCR, producing one record per CDR3 protein. The table has roughly 520,000 distinct CDR3 sequences, 12% seen once. Time point defined: newly diagnosed GD, antithyroid drugs for less than 3 months. RNA extracted from PBMCs served as the sequencing template. The same specimen was also included in a second study, on T cells in Graves' hyperthyroidism and ophthalmopathy. As that report states: The study used the HTBI primer set for a first-round RT-PCR of the TCR CDR3.

Sequencing used peripheral blood mononuclear cells (PBMCs), obtained at new diagnosis, from a patient treated with antithyroid drugs. The chain is built from TRBV29-1 and TRBJ2-1, with D maybe TRBD1 (5 bases). The clonotype originates from a woman in her twenties or thirties with Graves disease. The chain's CDR3 is CSGSPRGSYNEQFF. For the CDR3, the DNA is TGCAGCGGCAGTCCAAGGGGCTCCTACAATGAGCAGTTCTTC.